This T cell receptor beta chain stems from a study of identical twins. The CDR3 consists of 16 residues. V shed 2 bases and J 4 bases; nucleotides not matched to a gene: 9. CDR1 is MNHNS, CDR2 SASEGT, per germline. This clonotype appeared a few times. TCRdb redid the calling of the 5' RACE reads with MiXCR, one entry per CDR3 protein. The repertoire holds 700,000 or so distinct CDR3 sequences, roughly 20% seen once, with 4.3% in the top ten. Each donor was a healthy Caucasian. These same data were also listed under a study on T cells expressing NK-cell markers. This second study says: The sequencing cohort of eight donors included seven HCMV-seropositive individuals and one seronegative individual.

The origin of this receptor is a woman aged 18-29 years in good health. The material sequenced was PBMCs. The gene calls are TRBV6-1 and TRBJ1-2; TRBD1 aligns across 8 bases. The CDR3 region has the DNA TGTGCCAGCAGTGAAACGGGACAGGCGCGGCCCTATGGCTACACCTTC. This translates into CASSETGQARPYGYTF.